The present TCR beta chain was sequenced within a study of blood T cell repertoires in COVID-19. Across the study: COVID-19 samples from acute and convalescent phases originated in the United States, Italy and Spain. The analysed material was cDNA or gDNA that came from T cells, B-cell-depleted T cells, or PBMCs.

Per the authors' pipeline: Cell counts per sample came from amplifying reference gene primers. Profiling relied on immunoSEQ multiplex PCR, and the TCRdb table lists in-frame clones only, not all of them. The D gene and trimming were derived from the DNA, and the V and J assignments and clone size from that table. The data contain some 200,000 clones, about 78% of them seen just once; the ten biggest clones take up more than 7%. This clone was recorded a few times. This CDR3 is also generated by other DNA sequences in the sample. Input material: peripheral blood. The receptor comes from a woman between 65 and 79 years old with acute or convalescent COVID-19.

Here the CDR3 reads CASSPYYEQYF. The DNA of the CDR3 is TGTGCCAGCAGTCCCTACTACGAGCAGTACTTC. The chain carries TRBV6-2 or TRBV6-3 and TRBJ2-7, with unresolved D. Looked up from germline, CDR1 is MNHEY and CDR2 is SVGEGT. V was pared by 5 bases and J by 3 bases, with 5 bases between. The CDR3 covers 11 residues.